The rows below give T cell receptor beta chains drawn from one sample of a study of response to subunit inactivated influenza vaccine. TCRdb re-called the RT-PCR reads through MiXCR, storing one row per CDR3 protein. The table shows under 850,000 distinct CDR3 sequences, with about 18% occurring only once. The source was PBMCs from blood, collected 5 days after vaccination. The receptors stem from a man in his fifties who received an inactivated influenza vaccine. The CDR3 runs from the conserved cysteine through the conserved F or W. A D gene is named only where the DNA matches it firmly. The size entry is marked missing in some rows and otherwise reads once, few, many or a size class.

v_call: TRBV20-1
j_call: TRBJ2-1
clone_size: .
cdr3_length: 13
d_call: .
cdr3_aa: CSAYRGLVNEQFF
cdr3_nt: TGCAGTGCCTACCGGGGACTGGTCAATGAGCAGTTCTTC

v_call: TRBV7-6
j_call: TRBJ2-1
clone_size: few
cdr3_length: 14
d_call: .
cdr3_aa: CASSLEGTVGEQFF
cdr3_nt: TGTGCCAGCAGCTTAGAGGGGACTGTAGGTGAGCAGTTCTTC

v_call: TRBV28
j_call: TRBJ1-4
clone_size: few
cdr3_length: 17
d_call: .
cdr3_aa: CASSFLEGLAFNEKLFF
cdr3_nt: TGTGCCAGCAGTTTCCTTGAGGGACTCGCCTTTAATGAAAAACTGTTTTTT

v_call: TRBV7-9
j_call: TRBJ2-3
clone_size: .
cdr3_length: 16
d_call: TRBD2
cdr3_aa: CASSLAQRGYTDTQYF
cdr3_nt: TGTGCCAGCAGCTTAGCCCAGCGGGGGTACACAGATACGCAGTATTTT

v_call: TRBV12-3/TRBV12-4
j_call: TRBJ1-5
clone_size: few
cdr3_length: 16
d_call: .
cdr3_aa: CASKPGKIEGNQPQHF
cdr3_nt: TGTGCCAGCAAACCCGGGAAAATAGAGGGCAATCAGCCCCAGCATTTT

v_call: TRBV20-1
j_call: TRBJ1-1
clone_size: few
cdr3_length: 13
d_call: .
cdr3_aa: CSARRTLNTEAFF
cdr3_nt: TGCAGTGCTAGAAGGACACTGAACACTGAAGCTTTCTTT

v_call: TRBV6-6
j_call: TRBJ2-3
clone_size: .
cdr3_length: 12
d_call: .
cdr3_aa: CASSYFKDTQYF
cdr3_nt: TGTGCCAGCAGTTATTTCAAGGATACGCAGTATTTT

v_call: TRBV20-1
j_call: TRBJ2-1
clone_size: few
cdr3_length: 15
d_call: .
cdr3_aa: CSASPAGDRYNEQFF
cdr3_nt: TGCAGTGCTAGTCCTGCGGGAGACAGGTACAATGAGCAGTTCTTC

v_call: TRBV3-1
j_call: TRBJ2-3
clone_size: .
cdr3_length: 14
d_call: TRBD1
cdr3_aa: CASSLGQVLDTQYF
cdr3_nt: TGTGCCAGCAGCCTCGGACAGGTTCTAGATACGCAGTATTTT

v_call: TRBV27
j_call: TRBJ1-1
clone_size: .
cdr3_length: 17
d_call: TRBD1
cdr3_aa: CASSSILPGQGNTEAFF
cdr3_nt: TGTGCCAGCAGTTCAATTCTACCGGGACAGGGAAACACTGAAGCTTTCTTT

v_call: TRBV7-9
j_call: TRBJ2-1
clone_size: few
cdr3_length: 14
d_call: .
cdr3_aa: CASSLGLVDREQFF
cdr3_nt: TGTGCCAGCAGCTTGGGGCTAGTCGATCGCGAGCAGTTCTTC

v_call: TRBV4-3
j_call: TRBJ2-1
clone_size: few
cdr3_length: 13
d_call: TRBD1
cdr3_aa: CASSGDRGNEQFF
cdr3_nt: TGCGCCAGCAGCGGAGACAGGGGAAATGAGCAGTTCTTC

v_call: TRBV7-2
j_call: TRBJ1-6
clone_size: few
cdr3_length: 15
d_call: .
cdr3_aa: CASSWGGSYNSPLHF
cdr3_nt: TGTGCCAGCAGCTGGGGCGGGAGCTATAATTCACCCCTCCACTTT

v_call: TRBV6-2/TRBV6-3
j_call: TRBJ2-7
clone_size: .
cdr3_length: 13
d_call: TRBD1
cdr3_aa: CASSATGFHEQYF
cdr3_nt: TGTGCCAGCAGCGCGACAGGGTTCCACGAGCAGTACTTC

v_call: TRBV24-1
j_call: TRBJ2-7
clone_size: few
cdr3_length: 17
d_call: TRBD1
cdr3_aa: CATSATPGQGQPYEQYF
cdr3_nt: TGTGCCACCAGTGCAACGCCGGGACAGGGACAACCCTACGAGCAGTACTTC

v_call: TRBV7-2
j_call: TRBJ2-1
clone_size: many
cdr3_length: 15
d_call: TRBD2
cdr3_aa: CASSLTTSGTMEQFF
cdr3_nt: TGTGCCAGCAGCTTGACAACTAGCGGGACCATGGAGCAGTTCTTC

v_call: TRBV20-1
j_call: TRBJ2-3
clone_size: few
cdr3_length: 15
d_call: TRBD2
cdr3_aa: CSAPRTSGGTDTQYF
cdr3_nt: TGCAGTGCTCCGAGGACTAGCGGGGGCACAGATACGCAGTATTTT

v_call: TRBV6-5
j_call: TRBJ1-3
clone_size: many
cdr3_length: 15
d_call: .
cdr3_aa: CASSYRPTPGNTIYF
cdr3_nt: TGTGCCAGCAGTTACCGACCGACTCCTGGAAACACCATATATTTT

v_call: TRBV20-1
j_call: TRBJ2-7
clone_size: .
cdr3_length: 15
d_call: .
cdr3_aa: CSAAKRTDVTYEQYF
cdr3_nt: TGCAGTGCAGCAAAACGGACAGACGTTACCTACGAGCAGTACTTC

v_call: TRBV29-1
j_call: TRBJ2-1
clone_size: few
cdr3_length: 16
d_call: TRBD2
cdr3_aa: CSVVSATSGIYNEQFF
cdr3_nt: TGCAGCGTTGTCTCCGCGACTAGCGGGATCTACAATGAGCAGTTCTTC

v_call: TRBV29-1
j_call: TRBJ1-2
clone_size: .
cdr3_length: 12
d_call: .
cdr3_aa: CSVEVGSEGYTF
cdr3_nt: TGCAGCGTTGAAGTGGGGTCGGAAGGCTACACCTTC

v_call: TRBV7-2
j_call: TRBJ2-4
clone_size: few
cdr3_length: 16
d_call: .
cdr3_aa: CASSRLTGSAKNIQYF
cdr3_nt: TGTGCCAGCAGCCGTCTAACAGGGTCTGCCAAAAACATTCAGTACTTC

v_call: TRBV7-2
j_call: TRBJ2-3
clone_size: .
cdr3_length: 16
d_call: .
cdr3_aa: CASSLGGVGSTDTQYF
cdr3_nt: TGTGCCAGCAGCCTCGGGGGAGTAGGCAGCACAGATACGCAGTATTTT

v_call: TRBV29-1
j_call: TRBJ2-3
clone_size: many
cdr3_length: 13
d_call: TRBD1
cdr3_aa: CSGRGQGTDTQYF
cdr3_nt: TGCAGCGGTCGGGGACAGGGGACCGATACGCAGTATTTT

v_call: TRBV20-1
j_call: TRBJ2-2
clone_size: .
cdr3_length: 14
d_call: .
cdr3_aa: CSASRLSNTGELFF
cdr3_nt: TGCAGTGCTAGCAGACTATCGAACACCGGGGAGCTGTTTTTT

v_call: TRBV5-1
j_call: TRBJ2-7
clone_size: .
cdr3_length: 15
d_call: .
cdr3_aa: CASSLGPQTNHEQYF
cdr3_nt: TGCGCCAGCAGCTTGGGCCCACAGACCAACCACGAGCAGTACTTC

v_call: TRBV5-5
j_call: TRBJ2-3
clone_size: .
cdr3_length: 14
d_call: TRBD2
cdr3_aa: CASSTSGVSNTQYF
cdr3_nt: TGTGCCAGCAGCACCAGCGGGGTGTCAAATACGCAGTATTTT

v_call: TRBV20-1
j_call: TRBJ2-5
clone_size: many
cdr3_length: 15
d_call: .
cdr3_aa: CSAPGGGGSQETQYF
cdr3_nt: TGCAGTGCCCCTGGGGGAGGGGGTTCCCAAGAGACCCAGTACTTC

v_call: TRBV2
j_call: TRBJ2-3
clone_size: .
cdr3_length: 19
d_call: TRBD2
cdr3_aa: CASSALGTGLAGATDTQYF
cdr3_nt: TGTGCCAGCAGTGCCCTAGGAACGGGACTAGCGGGGGCCACAGATACGCAGTATTTT

v_call: TRBV20-1
j_call: TRBJ2-5
clone_size: many
cdr3_length: 11
d_call: .
cdr3_aa: CSVSDRETQYF
cdr3_nt: TGCAGTGTTTCGGATCGGGAGACCCAGTACTTC

v_call: TRBV10-3
j_call: TRBJ2-3
clone_size: many
cdr3_length: 15
d_call: TRBD1
cdr3_aa: CAISALGQGGVTQYF
cdr3_nt: TGTGCCATCAGTGCCCTAGGACAGGGTGGAGTTACGCAGTATTTT

v_call: TRBV7-2
j_call: TRBJ2-5
clone_size: .
cdr3_length: 13
d_call: .
cdr3_aa: CASGGTELETQYF
cdr3_nt: TGTGCCAGCGGGGGGACAGAATTAGAGACCCAGTACTTC

v_call: TRBV7-2
j_call: TRBJ2-7
clone_size: few
cdr3_length: 14
d_call: .
cdr3_aa: CASSRVGAGYEQYF
cdr3_nt: TGTGCCAGCAGCCGGGTGGGGGCTGGCTACGAGCAGTACTTC

v_call: TRBV30
j_call: TRBJ2-7
clone_size: .
cdr3_length: 13
d_call: .
cdr3_aa: CAWSGQGLYEQYF
cdr3_nt: TGTGCCTGGAGTGGTCAGGGGTTGTACGAGCAGTACTTC

v_call: TRBV5-1
j_call: TRBJ1-5
clone_size: few
cdr3_length: 14
d_call: .
cdr3_aa: CASSLDQGSQPQHF
cdr3_nt: TGCGCCAGCAGCTTGGACCAGGGAAGTCAGCCCCAGCATTTT

v_call: TRBV7-9
j_call: TRBJ2-1
clone_size: .
cdr3_length: 12
d_call: TRBD2
cdr3_aa: CAPGGAHNEQFF
cdr3_nt: TGTGCCCCCGGGGGGGCTCACAATGAGCAGTTCTTC

v_call: TRBV7-3
j_call: TRBJ2-3
clone_size: few
cdr3_length: 15
d_call: .
cdr3_aa: CASSSGLGSTDTQYF
cdr3_nt: TGTGCCAGCAGCAGTGGACTGGGAAGCACAGATACGCAGTATTTT

v_call: TRBV29-1
j_call: TRBJ1-2
clone_size: .
cdr3_length: 13
d_call: .
cdr3_aa: CSVADSSNYGYTF
cdr3_nt: TGCAGCGTTGCAGACAGCTCTAACTATGGCTACACCTTC

v_call: TRBV28
j_call: TRBJ2-1
clone_size: .
cdr3_length: 21
d_call: .
cdr3_aa: CASSLRVYRAAPPYTYNEQFF
cdr3_nt: TGTGCCAGCAGTTTGCGCGTATATAGAGCCGCGCCCCCATATACCTACAATGAGCAGTTCTTC

v_call: TRBV7-2
j_call: TRBJ2-6
clone_size: few
cdr3_length: 17
d_call: TRBD1
cdr3_aa: CASSLGQAYSGANVLTF
cdr3_nt: TGTGCCAGCAGCTTGGGACAGGCGTACTCTGGGGCCAACGTCCTGACTTTC

v_call: TRBV6-1
j_call: TRBJ1-6
clone_size: .
cdr3_length: 14
d_call: TRBD1
cdr3_aa: CASSKGQYNSPLHF
cdr3_nt: TGTGCCAGCAGTAAGGGACAGTATAATTCACCCCTCCACTTT

v_call: TRBV10-3
j_call: TRBJ2-1
clone_size: few
cdr3_length: 17
d_call: .
cdr3_aa: CAISEGVAEPNYNEQFF
cdr3_nt: TGTGCCATCAGTGAGGGGGTCGCGGAACCGAACTACAATGAGCAGTTCTTC

v_call: TRBV29-1
j_call: TRBJ2-5
clone_size: many
cdr3_length: 14
d_call: TRBD1
cdr3_aa: CSVEGRTGDGTQYF
cdr3_nt: TGCAGCGTTGAAGGGAGGACAGGGGATGGGACCCAGTACTTC

v_call: TRBV27
j_call: TRBJ2-7
clone_size: few
cdr3_length: 17
d_call: TRBD2
cdr3_aa: CASSPLAGRLISYEQYF
cdr3_nt: TGTGCCAGCAGTCCCTTAGCGGGCCGTTTGATATCCTACGAGCAGTACTTC

v_call: TRBV4-3
j_call: TRBJ2-3
clone_size: .
cdr3_length: 15
d_call: .
cdr3_aa: CASSQEGRGVDTQYF
cdr3_nt: TGCGCCAGCAGCCAAGAAGGGCGGGGCGTGGATACGCAGTATTTT

v_call: TRBV4-1
j_call: TRBJ2-5
clone_size: .
cdr3_length: 15
d_call: .
cdr3_aa: CASSQDGTSKETQYF
cdr3_nt: TGCGCCAGCAGCCAAGATGGGACGTCGAAAGAGACCCAGTACTTC

v_call: TRBV11-2
j_call: TRBJ2-3
clone_size: .
cdr3_length: 16
d_call: .
cdr3_aa: CASSSLRGQSTDTQYF
cdr3_nt: TGTGCCAGCAGCTCCCTCAGAGGCCAAAGCACAGATACGCAGTATTTT

v_call: TRBV7-8
j_call: TRBJ1-3
clone_size: .
cdr3_length: 17
d_call: TRBD1
cdr3_aa: CASSPTTGTSSGNTIYF
cdr3_nt: TGTGCCAGCAGCCCAACGACAGGGACCTCCTCTGGAAACACCATATATTTT

v_call: TRBV10-3
j_call: TRBJ2-3
clone_size: .
cdr3_length: 12
d_call: .
cdr3_aa: CAINGPMDTQYF
cdr3_nt: TGTGCCATCAATGGGCCCATGGATACGCAGTATTTT